Given below is one TCR beta chain in context. Its target antigen remains unknown. One base away there is no much larger clone; base qualities are not given. This record belongs to a study of blood T cell repertoires in COVID-19 (dated by TCRdb to 2020 to 2021). With respect to the entire study: The collaborator samples originated in the United States, Italy and Spain and spanned the acute and convalescent phases of COVID-19. The material from the prospective study consisted of cDNA or gDNA derived from T cells, B-cell-depleted T cells, or PBMCs. Subjects who had been exposed to COVID-19, were actively infected with it, or had recovered from it provided the deeply sampled blood TCRbeta repertoires that made up the dataset. The repertoires were made available in a free public database intended to serve as a resource for research on the immune response to SARS-CoV-2. Samples came from the ongoing ImmuneRACE study (first 160 participants) plus 1,254 subjects from 6 global collaborators. A de-identified subject ID, COVID-19 status, age in years and sex were almost always included in the sample metadata. Where available, HLA class I and class II types were taken from metadata supplied by the sample provider and were not determined by assay-based typing.

The investigation overall reported the following: The quantity of clinical and demographic metadata differed by source and by participant and was supplied without curation.

TCRbeta CDR3 regions were amplified from genomic DNA using the immunoSEQ Assay, a bias-controlled multiplex PCR. The published analysis was carried out like this. The number of nucleated cells in each sample was estimated from the amplification of reference gene primers within the assay. To quantify the absolute abundance of each unique TCRbeta CDR3 rearrangement, sequence reads were collapsed and filtered. For each sample, productive Simpson clonality was calculated as the square root of Simpson's diversity index over productive rearrangements. TCRdb took over this immuneACCESS table, retaining in-frame rearrangements with V and J assigned. Such tables are incomplete; in checked studies, under half of the missing clones stem from an unresolved V gene, and the remainder is unexplained. V and J calls and clone size follow that table, whereas D and trimming were derived from the DNA. This sample comprises about 350,000 clones, around 87% of them detected only once. Clones ranked in the top ten supply over 4% of the sample.

Enrolling through a virtual design, the prospective study's participants ranged in age from roughly 18 to 95 years and lived across 20 to 30 United States geographic areas. To assign participants to cohorts, the prospective study relied on clinical history that participants themselves reported in a screening survey and a study questionnaire. ImmuneRACE Cohort 3 recovered participants were defined by two consecutive negative NP/OP PCR tests, healthcare professional clearance, or symptom resolution. In the prospective study, mobile phlebotomists collected whole blood, serum and a nasopharyngeal or oropharyngeal swab from each participant. Prospective study participants could optionally give additional blood draws and questionnaires over a roughly two-month period. Before DNA extraction, prospective study blood samples were shipped either frozen or at room temperature. There are 15 amino acids in the CDR3, from cysteine to phenylalanine inclusive. Here the CDR3 DNA is all that survives: 45 bases in frame from base 1. CDR1 and CDR2 (GTSNPN, SVGIG) derive from the germline V gene (reference sequence). The V end gives up 0 bases and the J end 4 bases, leaving 5 bases in the junction not matched to a gene.

The sample was PBMCs or T cells enriched from blood (not recorded which). This TCR was recovered from a woman aged 25 to 45 who had recovered from COVID-19. Recombination linked TRBV30 to TRBJ2-3; TRBD2 lines up with 9 middle nucleotides. This receptor carries the CDR3 CAWSVRRGGPDTQYF. The DNA sequence reads TGTGCCTGGAGTGTAAGGCGGGGGGGACCAGATACGCAGTATTTT.